This paragraph reports one T cell receptor (beta chain). This specimen comes from a study of blood T cell repertoires in COVID-19. The overall study: The United States, Italy and Spain were the sources of the acute and convalescent COVID-19 samples. Sample material is recorded as cDNA or gDNA derived from T cells, B-cell-depleted T cells, or PBMCs.

Original analysis: Amplifying reference gene primers gave estimates of nucleated cell counts. Here immunoSEQ multiplex PCR was the method, and the copy in TCRdb shows in-frame clones only, minus some. The V and J calls and the clone size are those of that table, but D and trimming were determined from the DNA. Here the sample spans around 300,000 clones, approximately 91% being singletons. CDR1 and CDR2 from the germline V gene are LNHDA and SQIVND (reference sequence). V was trimmed by 2 bases and J by 0 bases, leaving 13 bases between them. This CDR3 is 17 amino acids long. Sequencing used peripheral blood. The source of this sequence is a man younger than 35 with active or convalescent COVID-19. The rearrangement links TRBV19 to TRBJ2-2, with D perhaps matching TRBD1 (6 bases). In DNA, the CDR3 is TGTGCCAGTAGTATACGTTCGGGGACAACGAACACCGGGGAGCTGTTTTTT. Amino acids: CASSIRSGTTNTGELFF.